One and the same sample provided the 29 T cell receptor beta chains below, sequenced in a study of graft-versus-host responses after intestinal transplantation. Antigens of these TCRs are unknown. Repertoires were generated with immunoSEQ multiplex PCR, while TCRdb's copy carries only in-frame clones and drops some. The data show around 40,000 clones, roughly 94% seen once. Specimen: unstimulated CD4+ T cells sorted from spleen or lymph node cells, collected before transplant. The receptors stem from a human donor who was the organ donor for an intestinal transplant.

The J gene is TRBJ1-2, the V gene TRBV27; D unclear. Germline V gene data show CDR1 as MNHEY and CDR2 as SMNVEV (reference sequence). The CDR3 covers 17 residues. V lost 0 bases and J 5 bases, leaving 19 bases between the germline ends. The CDR3 DNA follows: TGTGCCAGCAGTTTATCCCTAATTTGGGGAAAGAGGTATGGCTACACCTTC. Translating it yields CASSLSLIWGKRYGYTF.

This clone was seen just once. V usage is TRBV9 and J usage is TRBJ1-3; D is perhaps TRBD1 (5 bases). The CDR3 length is 15 residues. Trimming took off 3 bases at V and 4 bases at J, with 14 bases between the two ends. Germline CDR1 is SGDLS and CDR2 is YYNGEE. This CDR3 reads CASSGSTGRGNTIYF. DNA of the CDR3: TGTGCCAGCAGCGGATCAACAGGTCGCGGAAACACCATATATTTT.

V is TRBV4-1 and J is TRBJ1-4; the D is unclear. Germline V gene sequence: CDR1 MGHRA, CDR2 YSYEKL. This CDR3 comprises 15 residues. V gave up 4 bases and J gave up 3 bases, with 12 bases separating them. CDR3 DNA: TGCGCCAGCAGCCTCCCGGGCGGGTCTAATGAAAAACTGTTTTTT. It yields the protein CASSLPGGSNEKLFF.

The V gene is TRBV5-4, the J gene TRBJ1-1; a possible D gene is TRBD1 (5 bases). Trimming removed 0 bases at V and 1 base at J, with 10 bases between. Germline loops: CDR1 SGHNT, CDR2 YYREEE (reference sequence). This CDR3 contains 15 residues. The CDR3 sequence: CASSLATTGNTEAFF. The CDR3 DNA reads as TGTGCCAGCAGCTTGGCCACAACAGGGAACACTGAAGCTTTCTTT.

The chain uses TRBV6-5 and TRBJ2-1, with D maybe TRBD2 (6 bases). Germline values: CDR1 MNHEY, CDR2 SVGAGI. This CDR3 region has 16 residues. With 0 bases removed from V and 0 bases from J, the gap between germline ends came to 9 bases. This CDR3 is CASSYSLASSYNEQFF. The CDR3 region has the DNA TGTGCCAGCAGTTACTCCCTAGCGAGCTCCTACAATGAGCAGTTCTTC.

This rearrangement joins TRBV2 to TRBJ1-2; D may be TRBD1 (5 bases). The CDR3 is 12 amino acids. V was pared by 8 bases and J by 3 bases, with 10 bases between. Germline V gives CDR1 SNHLY, CDR2 FYNNEI. CDR3 protein: CASGGTDYGYTF. The CDR3 DNA sequence: TGTGCCAGCGGTGGGACGGACTATGGCTACACCTTC.

The chain carries TRBV20-1 and TRBJ1-2, with 10 bases aligning to TRBD1. V dropped 6 bases and J dropped 7; count of bases not matched to a gene: 2. Germline-derived CDR1 and CDR2 are DFQATT and SNEGSKA (reference sequence). CDR3 length: 11 residues. The CDR3 loop is CSAWTGGGYTF. The CDR3 coding sequence is TGCAGTGCATGGACAGGGGGTGGCTACACCTTC.

A note on this clone: This same CDR3 is encoded by further DNA sequences in the sample. The V gene is TRBV4-1, the J gene TRBJ1-4; D call uncertain. The V end was cut by 1 base, the J end by 3 bases, with 9 bases between. Germline-derived CDR1 and CDR2 are MGHRA and YSYEKL. This CDR3 region has 15 residues. This CDR3 is CASSQGGLSNEKLFF. DNA of the CDR3: TGCGCCAGCAGCCAAGGAGGTTTGTCTAATGAAAAACTGTTTTTT.

The chain uses TRBV4-1 and TRBJ1-5, with 8 bases matching TRBD1. The CDR3 runs to 19 residues. CDR1 is MGHRA, CDR2 YSYEKL, per germline. J was trimmed by 0 bases and V by 0 bases; bases with no gene match: 10. DNA of the CDR3: TGCGCCAGCAGCCAAGAAGGGGGCAGGGGGCTCCATAGCAATCAGCCCCAGCATTTT. Protein: CASSQEGGRGLHSNQPQHF.

J is TRBJ1-2 and V is TRBV29-1; tentatively, D is TRBD1 (6 bases). Germline-derived CDR1 and CDR2 are SQVTM and ANQGSEA. The V end was cut by 4 bases, the J end by 2 bases, with 20 bases between. This CDR3 has 16 residues. The CDR3: CSVGGGRSKENYGYTF. The CDR3 coding sequence is TGCAGCGTTGGGGGGGGCAGGTCGAAAGAGAACTATGGCTACACCTTC.

The rearrangement uses TRBV6-6 and TRBJ1-2; tentatively, D is TRBD1 (5 bases). Per germline, CDR1 MNHNY and CDR2 SVGAGI (reference sequence). CDR3 length: 15 amino acids. V was trimmed by 0 bases and J by 6 bases, leaving 14 bases between them. The CDR3, as DNA: TGTGCCAGCAGTTACTCGACAGTGATGGTACATGGCTACACCTTC. It translates to CASSYSTVMVHGYTF.

The genes are TRBV7-9 and TRBJ2-1; 7 nucleotides agree with TRBD2. The CDR3 length is 13 residues. The germline gives CDR1 SEHNR, CDR2 FQNEAQ (reference sequence). J gave up 7 bases and V 0 bases, and 0 bases lay outside the gene matches. CDR3 DNA sequence: TGTGCCAGCAGCTTAGCGGGGGGGAATGAGCAGTTCTTC. Translated, it gives CASSLAGGNEQFF.

V is TRBV11-2 and J is TRBJ1-1; D is unresolved. V shed 2 bases and J shed 0 bases, with 1 base lying between them. Germline lookup yields CDR1 SGHAT and CDR2 FQNNGV. The CDR3 has 12 residues. The CDR3 sequence: CASSLLNTEAFF. The CDR3 coding sequence is TGTGCCAGCAGCTTACTGAACACTGAAGCTTTCTTT.

The chain links TRBV6-5 to TRBJ1-2; the match to TRBD1 covers 7 bases. CDR3 size: 16 residues. Trimming at V came to 3 bases and at J to 2 bases, leaving 9 bases not matched to a gene. Germline V gene lookup returns CDR1 MNHEY and CDR2 SVGAGI. CDR3 amino acids: CASSYKGAGGNYGYTF. Written as DNA, the CDR3 is TGTGCCAGCAGTTATAAGGGGGCAGGAGGGAACTATGGCTACACCTTC.

V usage is TRBV7-2 and J usage is TRBJ1-3; TRBD1 agrees at 9 bases. Looked up from germline, CDR1 is SGHTA and CDR2 is FQGNSA. V lost 2 bases to trimming and J lost 2 bases; unmatched junction nucleotides: 1. The CDR3 length is 15 residues. CDR3 coding DNA: TGTGCCAGCAGCTTATGGACAGGGGCTGGAAACACCATATATTTT. It yields the protein CASSLWTGAGNTIYF.

The CDR3 DNA follows: TGTGCCAGTGGAGATGAACCCTACGAGCAGTACTTC. Translating it yields CASGDEPYEQYF. The chain couples TRBV19 to TRBJ2-7; D remains ambiguous. The germline V gene encodes CDR1 LNHDA and CDR2 SQIVND (reference sequence). V was trimmed by 8 bases and J by 2 bases, leaving 10 bases between them. This CDR3 region has 12 residues.

V and J are TRBV27 and TRBJ1-1, with a weak D call TRBD1 (5 bases). This CDR3 is built from 14 residues. Germline lookup yields CDR1 MNHEY and CDR2 SMNVEV (reference sequence). V gave up 5 bases and J gave up 1 base, with 11 bases separating them. CDR3 DNA: TGTGCCAGCAGTGGCAGGGCGAGGAACACTGAAGCTTTCTTT. Its protein product is CASSGRARNTEAFF.

The CDR3 protein is CASSGNVLAAYEQYF. The CDR3 DNA reads TGTGCCAGCAGCGGCAATGTGCTAGCGGCCTACGAGCAGTACTTC. The V and J genes are TRBV7-2 and TRBJ2-7; 7 bases line up with TRBD2. Germline CDR1 is SGHTA and CDR2 is FQGNSA. The CDR3 spans 15 residues. J was trimmed by 2 bases and V by 5 bases; bases with no gene match: 9. The whole variable domain, remainder taken from reference TRBV7-2 and TRBJ2-7, is GAGVSQSPSNKVTEKGKDVELRCDPISGHTALYWYRQSLGQGLEFLIYFQGNSAPDKSGLPSDRFSAERTGGSVSTLTIQRTQQEDSAVYLCASSGNVLAAYEQYFGPGTRLTVT.

V is TRBV19 and J is TRBJ1-6, with 11 bases that match TRBD1. Germline assignment: CDR1 LNHDA and CDR2 SQIVND (reference sequence). CDR3 size: 15 residues. V shed 3 bases and J 9 bases; nucleotides not matched to a gene: 4. The CDR3 DNA reads as TGTGCCAGTAGTATTGGAGGACAGGGGGCTTCACCCCTCCACTTT. This translates into CASSIGGQGASPLHF.

This clone has only a few counts. This chain joins TRBV7-9 and TRBJ2-7, with D possibly being TRBD2 (7 bases). Trimming left V 4 bases short and J 9 bases short, with 16 bases between. Germline V gives CDR1 SEHNR, CDR2 FQNEAQ (reference sequence). The CDR3 covers 13 residues. CDR3 DNA sequence: TGTGCCAGCAGCTCCAGGGGAGGGATTCCGCAGTACTTC. It translates to CASSSRGGIPQYF.

The V and J genes are TRBV6-1 and TRBJ1-2, with no clear D. The CDR3 has 15 residues. V was shortened by 7 bases and J by 8 bases, with 23 bases between the two germline ends. Germline lookup yields CDR1 MNHNS and CDR2 SASEGT. The CDR3 sequence is CASTASGLKAGGYTF. Here the CDR3 DNA reads TGTGCCAGCACCGCATCAGGCCTTAAGGCTGGAGGCTACACCTTC.

The genes are TRBV7-9 and TRBJ1-2, with TRBD1 as a possible D gene (5 bases). CDR1 and CDR2 from the germline V gene are SEHNR and FQNEAQ (reference sequence). The CDR3 length is 13 residues. V shed 3 bases and J shed 5 bases, with 10 bases lying between them. CDR3 coding DNA: TGTGCCAGCAGCTTCGGGGGTTGGTATGGCTACACCTTC. Its protein is CASSFGGWYGYTF.

This clone has a single count. The chain uses TRBV18 and TRBJ2-2, with D uncertain. The CDR3 sequence is 13 residues long. Germline V gene sequence: CDR1 KGHSH, CDR2 LQKENI. The germline V and J ends were trimmed by 0 bases and 2 bases, with 1 base remaining between them. CDR3 protein: CASSPPNTGELFF. The DNA for the CDR3 is TGTGCCAGCTCACCACCAAACACCGGGGAGCTGTTTTTT.

The chain employs TRBV10-3 and TRBJ1-3; D may be TRBD1 (5 bases). With 2 bases removed from V and 4 bases from J, the gap between germline ends came to 9 bases. Per germline, CDR1 ENHRY and CDR2 SYGVKD. CDR3 size: 14 residues. The CDR3 DNA follows: TGTGCCATCAGTGAGGCAGGGCGCGGAAACACCATATATTTT. It encodes CAISEAGRGNTIYF.

The table lists this clone with a count of one. The chain uses TRBV10-1 and TRBJ2-3; 8 bases line up with TRBD2. The J segment lost 5 bases and the V segment lost 3 bases, leaving 4 bases of the junction unmatched. Germline lookup yields CDR1 WNHNN and CDR2 SYGVQD (reference sequence). This CDR3 contains 14 residues. CDR3 residues: CASSDRGGIDTQYF. The CDR3, as DNA: TGCGCCAGCAGTGACCGGGGGGGCATAGATACGCAGTATTTT.

V usage is TRBV5-1 and J usage is TRBJ1-1, with TRBD1 matching 7 bases. CDR3 size: 14 residues. J was trimmed by 1 base and V by 1 base; bases with no gene match: 1. Looked up from germline, CDR1 is SGHRS and CDR2 is YFSETQ. The CDR3 sequence: CASSLWTGNTEAFF. In DNA form, the CDR3 reads TGCGCCAGCAGCTTGTGGACAGGGAACACTGAAGCTTTCTTT.

This chain uses TRBV2 with TRBJ2-6, with a weak D call TRBD1 (5 bases). The V gene's germline CDR1 is SNHLY and CDR2 FYNNEI. This CDR3 has 14 residues. Trimming left V 5 bases short and J 1 base short, with 6 bases between. CDR3 DNA sequence: TGTGCCAGCAGTACAGGTTCTGGGGCCAACGTCCTGACTTTC. This sequence encodes CASSTGSGANVLTF.

V and J are TRBV7-2 and TRBJ1-1; D possibly corresponds to TRBD1 (6 bases). The V end lost 3 bases, the J end lost 0 bases, and 11 bases lay between the germline ends. CDR1 and CDR2 from the germline V gene are SGHTA and FQGNSA. CDR3 length: 15 residues. CDR3 sequence (DNA): TGTGCCAGCAGCTTCCCAGGGGCTCTGAACACTGAAGCTTTCTTT. Translating gives CASSFPGALNTEAFF.

The chain combines TRBV5-1 with TRBJ2-3, with D perhaps TRBD1 (6 bases). CDR1 and CDR2 (germline): SGHRS, YFSETQ. The CDR3 has 16 amino acids. V lost 4 bases and J lost 3, with 18 bases in between. The CDR3 spells CASSLIPGEFTDTQYF. The DNA for the CDR3 is TGCGCCAGCAGCCTTATTCCAGGGGAATTTACAGATACGCAGTATTTT.